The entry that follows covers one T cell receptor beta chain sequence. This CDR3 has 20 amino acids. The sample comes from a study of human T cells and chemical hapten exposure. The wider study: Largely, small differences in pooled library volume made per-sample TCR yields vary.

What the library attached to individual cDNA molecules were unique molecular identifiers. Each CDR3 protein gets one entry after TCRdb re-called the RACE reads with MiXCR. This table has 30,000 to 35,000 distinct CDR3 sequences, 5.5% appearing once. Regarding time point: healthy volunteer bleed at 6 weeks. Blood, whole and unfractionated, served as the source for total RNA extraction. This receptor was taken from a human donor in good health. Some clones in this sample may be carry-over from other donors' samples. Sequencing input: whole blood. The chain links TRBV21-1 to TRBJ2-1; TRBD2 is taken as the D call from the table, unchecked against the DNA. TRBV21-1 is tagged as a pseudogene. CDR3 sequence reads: CASSAKGTSGKFDSYNEQFF. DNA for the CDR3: TGTGCCAGCAGCGCAAAAGGGACTAGCGGGAAATTCGATTCCTACAATGAGCAGTTCTTC.